This T cell receptor (beta chain) was sequenced in a study of technical replicates of blood from several donors (dated by TCRdb to 2015 to 2018). There are 12 amino acids in the CDR3, from cysteine to phenylalanine inclusive. Kept here is only the CDR3 DNA, which spans 36 bases and is read in frame from base 1. The germline V gene yields SGHRS for CDR1 and YFSETQ for CDR2. Note on this clone: No cognate antigen has been identified for it. No base-level quality is on record; no much larger clone is a single base apart.

Receptors were amplified or captured by the immunoSEQ multiplex PCR assay. Drawn from immuneACCESS, this table holds only the in-frame rearrangements with V and J called that TCRdb kept. Clones are partly lost; checked studies trace under half to an unresolved V gene and leave the rest unexplained. The table for this sample lists 90,000 to 100,000 clones; 90% to 96% of them were counted only once. 0.35% to 0.45% of the sample is held by the ten biggest clonotypes. Sequencing used T cells isolated from PBMCs. The receptor's source is a human donor in good health. This chain is built from TRBV5-1 and TRBJ1-5; 9 central bases correspond to TRBD1. The CDR3 reads CPGRTGDQPQHF. The nucleotide sequence is TGCCCTGGGAGGACAGGGGATCAGCCCCAGCATTTT.